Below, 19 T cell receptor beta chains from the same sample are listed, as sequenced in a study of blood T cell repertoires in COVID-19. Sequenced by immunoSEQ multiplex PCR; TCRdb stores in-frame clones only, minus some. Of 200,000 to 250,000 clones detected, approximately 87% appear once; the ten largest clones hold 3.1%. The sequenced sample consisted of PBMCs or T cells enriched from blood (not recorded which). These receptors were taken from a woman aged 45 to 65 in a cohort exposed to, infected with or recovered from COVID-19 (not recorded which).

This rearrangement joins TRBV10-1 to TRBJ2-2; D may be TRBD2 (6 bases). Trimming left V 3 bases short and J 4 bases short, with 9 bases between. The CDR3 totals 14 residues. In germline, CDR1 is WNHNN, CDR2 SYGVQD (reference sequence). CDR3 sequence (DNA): TGCGCCAGCAGTGATGACGGGGGCACCGGGGAGCTGTTTTTT. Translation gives CASSDDGGTGELFF.

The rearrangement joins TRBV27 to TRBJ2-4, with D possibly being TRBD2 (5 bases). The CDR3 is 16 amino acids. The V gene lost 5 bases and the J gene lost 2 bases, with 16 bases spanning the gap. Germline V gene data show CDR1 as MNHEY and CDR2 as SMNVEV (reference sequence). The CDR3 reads CASSISAPRSKNIQYF. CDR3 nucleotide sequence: TGTGCCAGCAGTATTAGCGCCCCGAGGTCCAAAAACATTCAGTACTTC.

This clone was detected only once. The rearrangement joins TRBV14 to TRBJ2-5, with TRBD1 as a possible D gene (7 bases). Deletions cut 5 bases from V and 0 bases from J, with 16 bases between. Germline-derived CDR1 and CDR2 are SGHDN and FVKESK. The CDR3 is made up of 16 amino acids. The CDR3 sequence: CASSSLPGGYQETQYF. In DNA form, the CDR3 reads TGTGCCAGCAGCTCCCTCCCAGGGGGGTACCAAGAGACCCAGTACTTC.

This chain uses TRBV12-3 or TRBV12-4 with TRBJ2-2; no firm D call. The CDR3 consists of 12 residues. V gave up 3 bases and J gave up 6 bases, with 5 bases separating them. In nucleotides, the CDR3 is TGTGCCAGCAGTTTCGAGGCCGGGGAGCTGTTTTTT. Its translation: CASSFEAGELFF.

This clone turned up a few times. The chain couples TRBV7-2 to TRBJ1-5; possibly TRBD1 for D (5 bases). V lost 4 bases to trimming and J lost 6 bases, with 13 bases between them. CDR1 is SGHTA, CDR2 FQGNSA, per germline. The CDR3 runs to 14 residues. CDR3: CASSSRLGGQPQHF. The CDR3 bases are TGTGCCAGCAGCTCCCGACTGGGGGGTCAGCCCCAGCATTTT. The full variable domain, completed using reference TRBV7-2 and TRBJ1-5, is GAGVSQSPSNKVTEKGKDVELRCDPISGHTALYWYRQSLGQGLEFLIYFQGNSAPDKSGLPSDRFSAERTGGSVSTLTIQRTQQEDSAVYLCASSSRLGGQPQHFGDGTRLSIL.

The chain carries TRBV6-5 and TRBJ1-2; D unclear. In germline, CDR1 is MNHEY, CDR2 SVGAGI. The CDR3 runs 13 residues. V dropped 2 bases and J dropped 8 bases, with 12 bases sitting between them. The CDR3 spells CASSYVPGEGYTF. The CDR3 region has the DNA TGTGCCAGCAGTTACGTGCCGGGAGAAGGCTACACCTTC.

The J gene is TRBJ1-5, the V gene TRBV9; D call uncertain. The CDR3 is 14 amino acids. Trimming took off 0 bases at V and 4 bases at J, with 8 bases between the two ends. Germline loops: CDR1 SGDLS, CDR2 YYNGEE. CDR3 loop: CASSVDTANQPQHF. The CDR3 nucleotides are TGTGCCAGCAGCGTAGACACAGCAAATCAGCCCCAGCATTTT.

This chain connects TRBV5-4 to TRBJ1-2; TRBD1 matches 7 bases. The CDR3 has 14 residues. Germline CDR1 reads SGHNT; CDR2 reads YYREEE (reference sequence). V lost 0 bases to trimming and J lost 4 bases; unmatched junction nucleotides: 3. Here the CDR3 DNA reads TGTGCCAGCAGCTTGGAGGGACAGTCCTATGGCTACACCTTC. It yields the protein CASSLEGQSYGYTF.

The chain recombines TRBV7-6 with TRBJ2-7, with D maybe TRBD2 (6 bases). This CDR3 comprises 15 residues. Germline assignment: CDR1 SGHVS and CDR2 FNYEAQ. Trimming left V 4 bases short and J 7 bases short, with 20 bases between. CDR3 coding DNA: TGTGCCAGCAGCTCCCGGGGGATCTTTCCGCGGGAGCAGTACTTC. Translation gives CASSSRGIFPREQYF. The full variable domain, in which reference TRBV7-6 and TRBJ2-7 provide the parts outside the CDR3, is GAGVSQSPRYKVTKRGQDVALRCDPISGHVSLYWYRQALGQGPEFLTYFNYEAQQDKSGLPNDRFSAERPEGSISTLTIQRTEQRDSAMYRCASSSRGIFPREQYFGPGTRLTVT.

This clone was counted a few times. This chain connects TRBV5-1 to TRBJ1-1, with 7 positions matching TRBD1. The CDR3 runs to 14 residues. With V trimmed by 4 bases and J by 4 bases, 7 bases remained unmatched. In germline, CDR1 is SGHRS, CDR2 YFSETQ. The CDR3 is CASSQTGMSTEAFF. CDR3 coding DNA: TGCGCCAGCAGCCAGACAGGGATGTCCACTGAAGCTTTCTTT.

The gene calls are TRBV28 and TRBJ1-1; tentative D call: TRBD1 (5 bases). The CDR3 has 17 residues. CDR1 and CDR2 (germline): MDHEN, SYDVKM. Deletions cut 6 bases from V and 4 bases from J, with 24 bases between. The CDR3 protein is CASSFTSGWGLGTEAFF. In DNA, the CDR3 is TGTGCCAGCAGCTTCACTTCAGGGTGGGGTTTGGGCACTGAAGCTTTCTTT.

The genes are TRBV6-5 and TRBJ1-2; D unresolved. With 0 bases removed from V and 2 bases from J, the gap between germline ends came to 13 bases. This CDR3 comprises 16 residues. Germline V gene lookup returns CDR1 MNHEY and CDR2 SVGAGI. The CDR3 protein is CASSYSGGERNYGYTF. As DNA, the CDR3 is TGTGCCAGCAGTTACTCGGGTGGGGAGCGGAACTATGGCTACACCTTC.

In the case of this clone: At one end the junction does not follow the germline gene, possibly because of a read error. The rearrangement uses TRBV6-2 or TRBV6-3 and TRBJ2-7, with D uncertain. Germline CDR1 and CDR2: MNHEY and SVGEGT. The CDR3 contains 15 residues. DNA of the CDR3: TGTGCCAGCAGTAACTCCGAGGATGGTTTCAACGAGCAGTACTTC. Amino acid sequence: CASSNSEDGFNEQYF.

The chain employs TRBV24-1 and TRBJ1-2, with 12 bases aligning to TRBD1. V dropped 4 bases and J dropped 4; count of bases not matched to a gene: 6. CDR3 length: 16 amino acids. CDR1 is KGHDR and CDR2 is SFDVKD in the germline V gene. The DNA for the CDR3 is TGTGCCACCAGTGAGTCCGGGACAGGGGGCGTCTATGGCTACACCTTC. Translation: CATSESGTGGVYGYTF.

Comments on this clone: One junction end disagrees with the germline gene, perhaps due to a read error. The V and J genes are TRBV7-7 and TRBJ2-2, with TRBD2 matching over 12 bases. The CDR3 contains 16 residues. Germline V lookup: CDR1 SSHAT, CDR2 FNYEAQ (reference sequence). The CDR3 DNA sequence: TGTGCTAGCAGCCCGGGACTAGCGGGGAACACCGGGGAGCTGTTTTTT. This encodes CASSPGLAGNTGELFF.

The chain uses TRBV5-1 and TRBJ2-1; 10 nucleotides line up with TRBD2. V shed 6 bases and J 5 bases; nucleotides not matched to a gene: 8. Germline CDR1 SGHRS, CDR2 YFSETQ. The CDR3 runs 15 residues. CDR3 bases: TGCGCCAGCATCATTAGCGGGGGGTCTGACAATGAGCAGTTCTTC. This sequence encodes CASIISGGSDNEQFF.

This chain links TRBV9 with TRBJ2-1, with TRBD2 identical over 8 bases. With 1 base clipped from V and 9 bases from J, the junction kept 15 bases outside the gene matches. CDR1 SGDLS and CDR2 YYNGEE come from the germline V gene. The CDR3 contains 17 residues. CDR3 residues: CASSVSTLGGGLGEQFF. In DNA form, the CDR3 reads TGTGCCAGCAGCGTATCGACCCTCGGGGGGGGGCTCGGTGAGCAGTTCTTC.

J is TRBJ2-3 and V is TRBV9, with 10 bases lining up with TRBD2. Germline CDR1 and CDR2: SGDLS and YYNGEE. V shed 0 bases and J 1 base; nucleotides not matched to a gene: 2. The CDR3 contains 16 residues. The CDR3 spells CASSVEAGGGTDTQYF. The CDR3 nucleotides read TGTGCCAGCAGCGTAGAAGCGGGGGGGGGCACAGATACGCAGTATTTT.

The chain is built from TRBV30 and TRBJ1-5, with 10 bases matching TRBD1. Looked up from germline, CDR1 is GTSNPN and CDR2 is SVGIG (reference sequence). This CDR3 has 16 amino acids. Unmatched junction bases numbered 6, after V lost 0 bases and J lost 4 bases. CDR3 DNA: TGTGCCTGGAGTGTACCGGGGACAGGGGTGAATCAGCCCCAGCATTTT. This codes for CAWSVPGTGVNQPQHF.